The 23 T cell receptor beta chains below come from one sample, sequenced in a study of identical twins. TCRdb re-called the 5' RACE reads through MiXCR, storing one row per CDR3 protein. The repertoire has hundreds of thousands of distinct CDR3 sequences, 8% to 9% of them found once; the top ten carry approximately 0.94%. This sample was shared with a second study, whose subject was yellow fever vaccine responses in identical twins.

Sequencing was carried out using PBMCs. Receptors originate from a woman between 18 and 30 years old in good health.

This clonotype was detected only a few times. This chain connects TRBV5-1 to TRBJ2-2, with 12 nucleotides matching TRBD2. The CDR3 length is 18 residues. Germline V gene lookup returns CDR1 SGHRS and CDR2 YFSETQ. J gave up 6 bases and V 4 bases, and 13 bases lay outside the gene matches. In DNA form, the CDR3 reads TGCGCCAGCAGCCCCGGGACTAGCGGGCCCCCATGGCCCGGGGAGCTGTTTTTT. Translation: CASSPGTSGPPWPGELFF.

The chain has TRBV20-1 and TRBJ2-1, with 8 bases matching TRBD2. Germline V gene data show CDR1 as DFQATT and CDR2 as SNEGSKA (reference sequence). After removal of 5 bases from V and 0 bases from J, the junction contained 6 bases not matched to a gene. This CDR3 comprises 15 residues. CDR3 DNA sequence: TGCAGTGCTGACCGGGGGGGCCTCTCCTACAATGAGCAGTTCTTC. It specifies CSADRGGLSYNEQFF.

The chain carries TRBV12-3 or TRBV12-4 and TRBJ2-1, with 11 positions matching TRBD2. The CDR3 length is 17 residues. V was clipped by 5 bases and J by 6 bases; unmatched bases: 12. The DNA for the CDR3 is TGTGCCAGCAGTCCCTATACCTTAGCGGGGGGGCCCAATGAGCAGTTCTTC. Translation gives CASSPYTLAGGPNEQFF.

This chain uses TRBV28 with TRBJ2-4, with D perhaps matching TRBD1 (6 bases). V lost 7 bases to trimming and J lost 9 bases, with 16 bases between them. The CDR3 contains 13 residues. Germline V lookup: CDR1 MDHEN, CDR2 SYDVKM. This CDR3 is CASTRYRDSIQYF. The DNA for the CDR3 is TGTGCCAGCACCAGATACAGGGATTCCATTCAGTACTTC.

This clonotype was observed many times. V and J are TRBV6-1 and TRBJ1-5; TRBD1 matches 8 bases. The V gene's germline CDR1 is MNHNS and CDR2 SASEGT. The V gene end was trimmed by 6 bases and the J gene end by 3 bases; junction bases not matched to a gene: 7. The CDR3 runs to 15 residues. The CDR3 DNA sequence: TGTGCCAGCAGCCCTGACAGGGGACTCAATCAGCCCCAGCATTTT. Translation gives CASSPDRGLNQPQHF.

This clonotype was counted ten times or more. This rearrangement joins TRBV10-3 to TRBJ2-5; the D gene is possibly TRBD2 (5 bases). Between the trimmed V and J ends, which lost 6 bases and 5 bases, there was a span of 10 bases. The germline V gene has CDR1 ENHRY and CDR2 SYGVKD. This CDR3 contains 12 residues. The CDR3 DNA reads TGTGCCATCAGAAGCCGGGGTGAGACCCAGTACTTC. Its protein product is CAIRSRGETQYF.

The V gene is TRBV28, the J gene TRBJ2-1; 7 bases are a match to TRBD2. J was trimmed by 7 bases and V by 6 bases; bases with no gene match: 9. The germline V gene has CDR1 MDHEN and CDR2 SYDVKM. CDR3 length: 14 amino acids. The CDR3 DNA is TGTGCCAGCAGCTCACCTCGGCGGGGGAATGAGCAGTTCTTC. Translated: CASSSPRRGNEQFF.

The chain employs TRBV7-2 and TRBJ2-5; D may be TRBD1 (5 bases). The CDR3 sequence is 13 residues long. Per the germline V gene, CDR1 is SGHTA and CDR2 is FQGNSA. Between the trimmed V and J ends, which lost 1 base and 7 bases, there was a span of 10 bases. DNA of the CDR3: TGTGCCAGCAGCTTAGTACAGGTGGGGACCCAGTACTTC. Protein: CASSLVQVGTQYF.

Only a few counts were recorded for this clonotype. The chain couples TRBV6-1 to TRBJ2-7, with TRBD2 as a possible D gene (5 bases). The ends were cut back, 6 bases at V and 0 bases at J, with 12 bases in the middle. The CDR3 length is 14 residues. The germline gives CDR1 MNHNS, CDR2 SASEGT. As DNA, the CDR3 is TGTGCCAGCAGGATGACTACCAACTCCTACGAGCAGTACTTC. It is translated as CASRMTTNSYEQYF.

In this sample, this clonotype turned up a few times. DNA of the CDR3: TGTGCCAGCAGCCCCCGAGTAGTGGGCAGCTCCTACAATGAGCAGTTCTTC. Translation gives CASSPRVVGSSYNEQFF. This chain connects TRBV4-2 to TRBJ2-1; no definite D call. Per the germline V gene, CDR1 is LGHNA and CDR2 is YNFKEQ. The V and J ends lost 4 bases and 0 bases respectively, with 16 bases between them. The CDR3 has 17 residues.

The chain combines TRBV12-3 or TRBV12-4 with TRBJ1-5, with a tentative D call TRBD1 (5 bases). This CDR3 comprises 12 residues. V gave up 0 bases and J gave up 11 bases, with 8 bases separating them. The CDR3 nucleotides are TGTGCCAGCAGTTTAGCCGGGGGGACCCAGCATTTT. Translation gives CASSLAGGTQHF.

The rearrangement joins TRBV28 to TRBJ1-1; TRBD1 agrees at 7 bases. The CDR3 consists of 13 residues. Germline CDR1 and CDR2: MDHEN and SYDVKM. The trim removed 2 bases at V and 11 bases at J, leaving 8 bases unmatched. The CDR3 DNA follows: TGTGCCAGCAGTTTAAGTGGACAGGCGGGGGCTTTCTTT. As protein: CASSLSGQAGAFF.

This clonotype was counted only a few times. The V gene is TRBV28, the J gene TRBJ2-3, with TRBD1 identical over 8 bases. Germline V gene sequence: CDR1 MDHEN, CDR2 SYDVKM. CDR3 length: 15 amino acids. V dropped 5 bases and J dropped 2; count of bases not matched to a gene: 6. CDR3 loop: CASSPTGDPTDTQYF. CDR3 nucleotides: TGTGCCAGCAGTCCGACAGGGGACCCCACAGATACGCAGTATTTT. Full variable domain (rest looked up from reference TRBV28 and TRBJ2-3): DVKVTQSSRYLVKRTGEKVFLECVQDMDHENMFWYRQDPGLGLRLIYFSYDVKMKEKGDIPEGYSVSREKKERFSLILESASTNQTSMYLCASSPTGDPTDTQYFGPGTRLTVL.

Worth noting for this clonotype: Mismatch with germline at one junction end may stem from a read error. V gene TRBV10-3 combines with J gene TRBJ2-7; 8 nucleotides agree with TRBD2. The CDR3 is 14 residues long. The germline CDR1 and CDR2 sequences are ENHRY and SYGVKD. The CDR3 reads CAISERTGGYEQNF. The CDR3 nucleotides read TGTGCCATCAGTGAGCGTACGGGGGGGTACGAGCAGAACTTC.

The chain has TRBV20-1 and TRBJ2-2; TRBD2 matches 11 bases. Germline CDR1 is DFQATT and CDR2 is SNEGSKA (reference sequence). CDR3 size: 17 residues. With V trimmed by 0 bases and J by 2 bases, 5 bases remained unmatched. The CDR3: CSARDRGTSGNTGELFF. CDR3 DNA: TGCAGTGCTAGAGACCGGGGGACTAGCGGAAACACCGGGGAGCTGTTTTTT.

J is TRBJ2-3 and V is TRBV24-1; 8 bases align to TRBD1. Germline V lookup: CDR1 KGHDR, CDR2 SFDVKD. Trimming cost V 3 bases and J 5 bases; bases outside gene matches: 9. The CDR3 consists of 16 residues. The CDR3 nucleotides are TGTGCCACCAGTGATCGTTATGGACAGGGAAAAGATACGCAGTATTTT. Protein product: CATSDRYGQGKDTQYF.

This clonotype was detected many times. This chain connects TRBV11-1 to TRBJ2-1; 11 bases line up with TRBD1. Trimming removed 4 bases from V and 4 bases from J; junction bases left unmatched: 15. The CDR3 length is 19 residues. CDR1 is SGHAT and CDR2 is FQDESV in the germline V gene (reference sequence). This chain's CDR3 is CASSSARDRGILPYNEQFF. The DNA for the CDR3 is TGTGCCAGCAGCTCCGCACGGGACAGGGGGATCCTACCATACAATGAGCAGTTCTTC.

This chain uses TRBV4-1 with TRBJ2-7; possible D gene TRBD2, 5 bases. This CDR3 contains 15 residues. In germline, CDR1 is MGHRA, CDR2 YSYEKL. The V gene lost 6 bases and the J gene lost 0 bases, with 15 bases spanning the gap. CDR3 nucleotide sequence: TGCGCCAGCAGTTATTATAGCGCGGACTCCTACGAGCAGTACTTC. This gives the protein CASSYYSADSYEQYF.

This clonotype turned up a few times. This chain connects TRBV9 to TRBJ2-1, with TRBD2 as a possible D gene (5 bases). The germline CDR1 and CDR2 sequences are SGDLS and YYNGEE. V gave up 1 base and J gave up 0 bases, with 8 bases separating them. CDR3 length: 15 residues. The CDR3: CASSVSGRSYNEQFF. DNA for the CDR3: TGTGCCAGCAGCGTAAGCGGCCGCTCCTACAATGAGCAGTTCTTC.

This clonotype has only a few counts. The CDR3: CASSPRAGYGNTIYF. CDR3 sequence (DNA): TGTGCCAGCAGCCCGCGGGCCGGCTATGGAAACACCATATATTTT. V is TRBV11-2 and J is TRBJ1-3; D ambiguous. The germline gives CDR1 SGHAT, CDR2 FQNNGV. The CDR3 length is 15 residues. V lost 5 bases to trimming and J lost 3 bases, with 14 bases between them.

This clonotype was recorded a few times. The rearrangement joins TRBV21-1 to TRBJ2-7; the DNA was not used to check the table's D call, TRBD1. TRBV21-1 constitutes a pseudogene. The CDR3 consists of 15 residues. The CDR3: CASSKGTGGSYEQYF. CDR3 nucleotide sequence: TGTGCCAGCAGCAAAGGGACAGGGGGCTCCTACGAGCAGTACTTC.

This clonotype has at least ten counts. The chain links TRBV28 to TRBJ2-3; D is tentatively TRBD1 or TRBD2 (5 bases each). Germline lookup yields CDR1 MDHEN and CDR2 SYDVKM. The CDR3 consists of 13 residues. Trimming took 4 bases from V and 9 from J, leaving 14 bases between them. The CDR3 loop is CASSYGAPGTQYF. DNA for the CDR3: TGTGCCAGCAGTTACGGGGCGCCCGGCACGCAGTATTTT.

V and J are TRBV15 and TRBJ2-1; D might be TRBD2 (5 bases). The V gene lost 5 bases and the J gene lost 5 bases, with 13 bases spanning the gap. Germline CDR1 reads LNHNV; CDR2 reads YYDKDF (reference sequence). This CDR3 is built from 14 residues. The DNA for the CDR3 is TGTGCCACCAGCCCGGGGTCCCTGGACAATGAGCAGTTCTTC. Amino acids: CATSPGSLDNEQFF. Drawing the rest from reference TRBV15 and TRBJ2-1, the complete variable domain is DAMVIQNPRYQVTQFGKPVTLSCSQTLNHNVMYWYQQKSSQAPKLLFHYYDKDFNNEADTPDNFQSRRPNTSFCFLDIRSPGLGDTAMYLCATSPGSLDNEQFFGPGTRLTVL.